This T cell receptor (beta chain) originates from a study of cytomegalovirus exposure and HLA in healthy donors (TCRdb year 2017). Broadly, across the study: In an earlier analysis of 450 to 750 of the donors, 276 Gb of sequence data and 90 million to 130 million unique TCR beta sequences from some 170 million T cells were reported. Approximately 310 gigabases of sequencing data and 70 million to 100 million unique TCR sequences were included in an early release covering roughly 600 HLA-typed donors. The genetic ancestry cluster associated with self-reported Caucasian donors included 81% of the 300 to 400 genotyped donors. The study was designed to test whether signatures of past pathogen exposure could be identified by cataloging public T cell receptors. The study profiled the T cell repertoires of hundreds of subjects by immunosequencing and related them to cytomegalovirus serostatus. A separate validation cohort of some 130 different subjects was used in addition to the roughly 670-subject first cohort. To predict cytomegalovirus infection status, the study combined high-throughput TCR immunosequencing, statistical association of individual TCRs with disease status, and machine learning. A later analysis re-examined previously published TCR beta repertoires from roughly 650 donors and added high-resolution HLA genotyping to investigate patterns of TCR occurrence. The later analysis used no new phenotypic data to find candidate immune exposures, relying instead on TCR beta sequences and their occurrence across donors. An earlier analysis of more than 450 of the donors used high-throughput TCR beta sequencing to judge whether each TCR beta V gene segment behaved as functional or pseudogenic. Donor age, sex, ethnicity and CMV serostatus were compiled alongside the repertoire data. A later genetic analysis took genome-wide SNP genotypes for about three fifths of the 666 donors and used that subset as a discovery cohort. All discovery cohort repertoires had been generated on a single sequencing platform. HLA typing included class I and class II loci at four-digit resolution. The number of typed donors differed by locus: roughly 629-640 for A, B, C, DRB1 and DQB1; 522 for DQA1; 606 for DPA1; and some 430 for DPB1. Roughly five DR-DQ haplotypes were treated as single units for association and clustering because of strong linkage in the cohort. Among about 360 genotyped donors of the cohort, an average of approximately 250,000 unique TCR beta nucleotide sequences were sequenced per donor, roughly 20% of them non-productive. Summary of the overall study and its limitations: A cluster of highly shared sequence variants was judged likely to be a technical artifact of the sequencing pipeline. Specific HLA alleles were associated with over 15,000 TCR beta sequences at a false discovery rate of 0.05 in a later analysis. According to the authors, the approach could potentially be generalized to other disease states and immunological phenotypes. Across donors, most TCR sequences were observed very rarely, whereas some public TCRs were present in many individuals. A later analysis reported that several top co-occurrence clusters appeared linked to parvovirus B19, influenza, CMV and Epstein-Barr virus. An association between a missense DCLRE1C variant and V-gene and J-gene trimming of TCR beta chains was found in a later genetic analysis and replicated in an independent cohort. When HLA alleles, especially DR and DQ, strongly co-occurred, attributing TCR associations to individual alleles was difficult. The 87-base-pair reads could not distinguish some IMGT-functional V segments, including TRBV6-2 and TRBV6-3, so those segments were excluded. In an earlier analysis of about 540 of the donors, most TCR beta V segments were observed in productive rearrangements about 87% or about 30% of the time, broadly matching IMGT annotations. The presence/absence analyses assumed that sequencing depth was roughly uniform across donors, and that assumption may not be true. The cohort was sequenced for TCR beta chains only, and without alpha or paired-chain data the features that could be detected were limited. Most CMV-associated TCR beta chains appeared to be HLA-restricted in a later analysis, and the HLA associations seemed to be driven largely by CMV exposure. Because HLA typing was missing for some donors at each locus, association tests included only the typed subset. Three of the identified cytomegalovirus-associated TCR beta chains were confirmed in vitro to be specific for cytomegalovirus antigens. In a later analysis, HLA-associated TCR beta chains showed more clonal expansion and lower generation probabilities than non-associated chains that were equally common. A further reported finding was that TCR beta sequences accurately predicted the HLA-A and HLA-B alleles for most subjects in the first cohort. The only immune exposure information available for the cohort was CMV serostatus. Linkage disequilibrium might explain the correlated functional status among segregating V segments, but an unknown experimental factor could not be ruled out. The earlier analysis of around 600 of the donors excluded about 16 rarely observed V segments, including chromosome 9 orphons, because counts were too low. The classifier was reported to diagnose cytomegalovirus status with high specificity and sensitivity in both the original and validation cohorts. In a later analysis, TCR association rates were found to vary across HLA loci, with the most associated TCRs seen for DRB1 alleles and the fewest for HLA-C alleles. In the study, approximately 160 TCR beta chains were listed as associated with cytomegalovirus. Compared with the approximately 670-donor mean, donors in an Asian-associated ancestry cluster had fewer N-insertions in productive TCRs, according to a later genetic analysis.

As regards this clone: The antigen this receptor binds is unknown. The sample holds no much larger clone one base away, and base qualities are not on file.

As encoded in the germline V gene, CDR1 is SNHLY while CDR2 is FYNNEI. The V end loses 3 bases and the J end loses 4 bases, and a stretch of 14 bases separates them. Including the terminal cysteine and phenylalanine, the CDR3 comprises 15 residues. The read is trimmed to its CDR3 DNA, 45 bases read in frame from base 1. The cohort was made up of about 610 healthy bone marrow donors. At the time of sampling, every cohort member was nominally healthy, though immune exposures that went unrecorded were likely present. Of the 666 cohort members, around 290 had a positive CMV serostatus and 352 had a negative one, while no CMV serostatus was recorded for the donor. A peripheral blood sample was provided by each donor, and peripheral blood mononuclear cells were used for TCR beta sequencing. The Qiagen DNeasy Blood Extraction Kit was used to extract genomic DNA from the blood cell samples. Library creation used the immunoSEQ multiplex PCR assay. For the multiplex PCR, a mixture combining 60 forward primers for TCR Vbeta segments and 13 reverse primers for TCR Jbeta segments was used. A multiplex PCR assay on genomic DNA amplified the CDR3 region of rearranged TCR beta genes. The amplified TCR beta libraries were sequenced on the Illumina HiSeq System as 87-base-pair reads. Per the original workflow: In a later analysis, approximately 74 million unique TCR beta chains were counted across the approximately 620 repertoires, and around 10 million of these chains were shared by at least two donors. To remove PCR and sequencing errors, raw reads were error-corrected and collapsed into unique sequences using a nearest-neighbor algorithm that merged closely related sequences. CDR3 sequences were aligned to IMGT reference sequences to assign V, D and J gene segments. Each retained sequence needed at least a six-nucleotide match to both a V gene segment and a J gene segment. Rearrangements were called productive when the CDR3 lacked stop codons and stayed in frame with V and J; all others were non-productive. CDR3 was defined by IMGT convention, running from the second conserved V-encoded cysteine to the conserved J-encoded phenylalanine. The earlier analysis of about 610 of the donors excluded sequences that lacked an unambiguous match to a single V gene segment. An earlier analysis of roughly 590 of the donors called V segments functional above 56.7% productive rearrangements and segregating when the between-donor standard deviation exceeded 5%. A statistical classification framework was built for diagnosing cytomegalovirus status from the catalog of TCR beta chain sequences. V and J gene assignment, in a later analysis, came from comparing TCR nucleotide sequences with IMGT/GENE-DB human TR gene sequences. Using the TCRdist pipeline, a later analysis assigned CDR3 sequences along with most-parsimonious VDJ recombination scenarios. In a later analysis, each TCR beta chain was defined by its CDR3 amino acid sequence together with its V-gene family, and reads lacking a unique V-gene family were excluded. In a later analysis, 450 to 600 highly shared, low-generation-probability nucleotide sequences were removed to address suspected cross-contamination and a sequencing artifact. In a later analysis, a clonal expansion index was calculated for each public chain from normalized within-repertoire ranks of inferred template counts. In a later analysis, generation probabilities were computed using a VDJ recombination model fitted to out-of-frame rearrangements, and the results were checked against IGoR. In a later analysis, TCR-TCR, TCR-HLA and TCR-CMV co-occurrence was scored with hypergeometric tests, and a repertoire-size bias correction was applied to TCR pairs. In a later analysis, false discovery rates were estimated by permuting HLA or CMV assignments 20 times. In a later analysis, co-occurring TCRs were grouped using DBSCAN, and TCRdist sequence similarity was added for clustering within HLA-allele-positive subsets. Repertoires with fewer than 30,000 or more than 120,000 public chains, plus five repertoires with anomalous nucleotide sharing, were excluded from co-occurrence clustering. The table comes from immuneACCESS by way of TCRdb, which keeps in-frame sequences with V and J called. Part of the clones is missing from these tables; in studies checked, under half for an unresolved V gene and the rest for unknown reasons. D and trimming were read from the DNA, whereas the V and J calls and clone size are those reported in that table. In this sample the table shows roughly 120,000 clones, more than 70% of which occur a single time. The ten largest account for over 1% of the sample.

Recombination linked TRBV2 to TRBJ2-3, with TRBD2 perhaps the D gene, on 5 matching bases. Sequencing was performed on PBMCs. This receptor was obtained from a human donor in good health. The CDR3 corresponds to CASSDGGPSADTQYF. The sequence in DNA is TGTGCCAGCAGTGATGGCGGGCCCTCCGCAGATACGCAGTATTTT.